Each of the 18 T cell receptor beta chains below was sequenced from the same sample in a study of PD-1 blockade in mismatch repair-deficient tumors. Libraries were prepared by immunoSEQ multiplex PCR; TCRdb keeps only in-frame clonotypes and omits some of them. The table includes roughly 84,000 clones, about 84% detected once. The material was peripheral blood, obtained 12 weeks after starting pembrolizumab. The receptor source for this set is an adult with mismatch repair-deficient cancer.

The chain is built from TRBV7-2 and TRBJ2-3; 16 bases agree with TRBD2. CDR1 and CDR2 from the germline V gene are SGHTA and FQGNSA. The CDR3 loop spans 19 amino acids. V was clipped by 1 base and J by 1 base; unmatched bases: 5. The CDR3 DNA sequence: TGTGCCAGCAGCTTAGGTGGGACTAGCGGGAGGGGAGGCACAGATACGCAGTATTTT. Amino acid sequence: CASSLGGTSGRGGTDTQYF.

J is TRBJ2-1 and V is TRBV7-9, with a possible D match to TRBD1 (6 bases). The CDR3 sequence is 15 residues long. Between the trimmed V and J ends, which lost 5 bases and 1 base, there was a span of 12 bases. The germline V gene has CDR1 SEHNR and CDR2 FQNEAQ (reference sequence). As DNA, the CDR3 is TGTGCCAGCAGCCGGACAGAGATTTCCTACAATGAGCAGTTCTTC. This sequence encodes CASSRTEISYNEQFF.

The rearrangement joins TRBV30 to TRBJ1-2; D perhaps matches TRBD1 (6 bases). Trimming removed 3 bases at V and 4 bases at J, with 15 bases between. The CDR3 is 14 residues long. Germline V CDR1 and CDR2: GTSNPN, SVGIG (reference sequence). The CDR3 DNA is TGTGCCTGGAGGTCGGGGGGCCCCCTCTATGGCTACACCTTC. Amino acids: CAWRSGGPLYGYTF.

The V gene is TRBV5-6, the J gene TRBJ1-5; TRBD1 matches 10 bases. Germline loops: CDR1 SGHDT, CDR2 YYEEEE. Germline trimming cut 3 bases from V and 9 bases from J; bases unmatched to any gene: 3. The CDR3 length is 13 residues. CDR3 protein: CASSSTGGWPQHF. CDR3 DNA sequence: TGTGCCAGCAGCTCGACAGGGGGCTGGCCCCAGCATTTT.

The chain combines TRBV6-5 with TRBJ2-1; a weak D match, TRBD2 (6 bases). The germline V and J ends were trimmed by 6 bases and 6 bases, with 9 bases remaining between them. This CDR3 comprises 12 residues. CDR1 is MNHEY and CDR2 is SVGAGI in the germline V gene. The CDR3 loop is CASSYGSNEQFF. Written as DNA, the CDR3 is TGTGCCAGCAGCTACGGGAGCAATGAGCAGTTCTTC.

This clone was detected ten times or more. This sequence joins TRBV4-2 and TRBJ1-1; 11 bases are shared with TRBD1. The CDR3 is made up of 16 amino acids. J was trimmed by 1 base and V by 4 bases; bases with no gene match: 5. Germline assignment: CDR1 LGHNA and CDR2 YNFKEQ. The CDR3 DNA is TGTGCCAGCAGCCTAGGGACAGGGGGAAAGAACACTGAAGCTTTCTTT. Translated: CASSLGTGGKNTEAFF.

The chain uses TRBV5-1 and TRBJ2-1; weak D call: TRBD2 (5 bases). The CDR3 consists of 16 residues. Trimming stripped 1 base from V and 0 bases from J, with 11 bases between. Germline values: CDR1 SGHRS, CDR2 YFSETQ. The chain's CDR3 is CASSLMGANSYNEQFF. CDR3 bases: TGCGCCAGCAGCTTGATGGGAGCGAACTCCTACAATGAGCAGTTCTTC. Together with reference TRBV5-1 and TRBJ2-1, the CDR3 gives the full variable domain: KAGVTQTPRYLIKTRGQQVTLSCSPISGHRSVSWYQQTPGQGLQFLFEYFSETQRNKGNFPGRFSGRQFSNSRSEMNVSTLELGDSALYLCASSLMGANSYNEQFFGPGTRLTVL.

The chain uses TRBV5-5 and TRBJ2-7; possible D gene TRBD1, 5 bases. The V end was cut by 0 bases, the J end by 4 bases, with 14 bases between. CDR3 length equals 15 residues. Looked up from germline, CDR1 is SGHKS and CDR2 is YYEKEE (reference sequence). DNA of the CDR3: TGTGCCAGCAGCTTGGCATTTGGGTCAGGGTACGAGCAGTACTTC. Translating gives CASSLAFGSGYEQYF.

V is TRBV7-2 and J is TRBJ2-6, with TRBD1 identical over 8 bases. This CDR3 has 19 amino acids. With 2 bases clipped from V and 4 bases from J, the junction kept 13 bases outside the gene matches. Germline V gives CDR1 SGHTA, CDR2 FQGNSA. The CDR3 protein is CASSLKAPGGLSGANVLTF. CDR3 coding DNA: TGTGCCAGCAGCTTAAAAGCCCCAGGGGGCTTGTCCGGGGCCAACGTCCTGACTTTC.

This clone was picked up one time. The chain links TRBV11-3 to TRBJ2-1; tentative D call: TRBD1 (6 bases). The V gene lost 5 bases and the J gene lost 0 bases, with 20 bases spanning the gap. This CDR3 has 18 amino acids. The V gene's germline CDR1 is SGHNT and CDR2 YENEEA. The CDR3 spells CASSPRTRGVSSYNEQFF. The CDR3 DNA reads TGTGCCAGCAGCCCCCGAACCAGGGGCGTCAGCTCCTACAATGAGCAGTTCTTC. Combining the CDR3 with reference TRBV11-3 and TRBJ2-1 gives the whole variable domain EAGVVQSPRYKIIEKKQPVAFWCNPISGHNTLYWYLQNLGQGPELLIRYENEEAVDDSQLPKDRFSAERLKGVDSTLKIQPAELGDSAVYLCASSPRTRGVSSYNEQFFGPGTRLTVL.

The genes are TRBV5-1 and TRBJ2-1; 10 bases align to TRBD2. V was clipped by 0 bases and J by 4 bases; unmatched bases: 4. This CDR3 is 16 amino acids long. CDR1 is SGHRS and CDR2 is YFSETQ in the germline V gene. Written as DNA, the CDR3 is TGCGCCAGCAGCTTGGTTGGACTAGCGGATTACAATGAGCAGTTCTTC. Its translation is CASSLVGLADYNEQFF.

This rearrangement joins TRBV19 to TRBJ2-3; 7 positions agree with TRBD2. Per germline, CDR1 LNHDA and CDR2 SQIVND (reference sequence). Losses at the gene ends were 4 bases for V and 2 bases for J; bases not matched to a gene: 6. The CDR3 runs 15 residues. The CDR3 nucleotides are TGTGCCAGTAGTACCTCCGGGACTAACACAGATACGCAGTATTTT. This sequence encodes CASSTSGTNTDTQYF.

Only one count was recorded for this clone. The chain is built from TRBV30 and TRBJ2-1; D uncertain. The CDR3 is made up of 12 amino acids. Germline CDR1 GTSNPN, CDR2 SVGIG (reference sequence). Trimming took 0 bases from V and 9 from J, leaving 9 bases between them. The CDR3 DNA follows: TGTGCCTGGAGTGTCCCTGCCAGTGAGCAGTTCTTC. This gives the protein CAWSVPASEQFF.

The CDR3 sequence is CASSLSGVYNEQFF. As DNA, the CDR3 is TGTGCCAGCAGCTTAAGCGGGGTATACAATGAGCAGTTCTTC. The V call is TRBV11-2, the J call TRBJ2-1; 7 nucleotides match TRBD2. The germline CDR1 and CDR2 sequences are SGHAT and FQNNGV. The CDR3 spans 14 residues. Trimming cost V 2 bases and J 4 bases; bases outside gene matches: 2.

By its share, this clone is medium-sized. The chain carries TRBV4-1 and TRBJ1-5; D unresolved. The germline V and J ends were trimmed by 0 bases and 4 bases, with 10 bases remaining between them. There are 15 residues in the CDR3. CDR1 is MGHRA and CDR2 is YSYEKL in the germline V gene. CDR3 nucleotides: TGCGCCAGCAGCCAAGACGAACTTGCTAATCAGCCCCAGCATTTT. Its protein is CASSQDELANQPQHF.

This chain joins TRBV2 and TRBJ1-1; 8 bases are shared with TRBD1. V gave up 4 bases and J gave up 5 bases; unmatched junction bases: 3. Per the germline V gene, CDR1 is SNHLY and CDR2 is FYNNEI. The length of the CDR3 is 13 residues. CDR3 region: CASSGQGYTEAFF. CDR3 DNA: TGTGCCAGCAGTGGACAGGGGTATACTGAAGCTTTCTTT.

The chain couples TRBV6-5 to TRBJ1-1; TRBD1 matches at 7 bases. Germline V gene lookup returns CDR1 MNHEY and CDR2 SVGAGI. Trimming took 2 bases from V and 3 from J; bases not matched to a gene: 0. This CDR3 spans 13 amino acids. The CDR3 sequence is CASSYDRDTEAFF. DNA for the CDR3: TGTGCCAGCAGTTACGACAGGGACACTGAAGCTTTCTTT.

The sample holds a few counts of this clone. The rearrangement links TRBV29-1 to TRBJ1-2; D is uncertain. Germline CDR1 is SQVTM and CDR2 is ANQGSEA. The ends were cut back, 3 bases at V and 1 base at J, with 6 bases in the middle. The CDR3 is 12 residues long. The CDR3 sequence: CSVELGNYGYTF. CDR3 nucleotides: TGCAGCGTTGAGTTGGGTAACTATGGCTACACCTTC.